This T cell receptor (beta chain) is drawn from a study of OX40 agonist ivuxolimab in advanced cancers. Data came from immunoSEQ multiplex PCR; TCRdb stores just in-frame clones and leaves some out. The table lists 35,000 to 45,000 clones, 86% of them singletons. CDR1 and CDR2 from the germline V gene are SGDLS and YYNGEE. CDR3 length: 15 residues. V was cut by 0 bases and J by 2 bases, with 9 bases left in between. The origin of this receptor is an adult with an advanced solid tumor such as melanoma, head and neck, liver or kidney cancer. The J gene is TRBJ2-1, the V gene TRBV9, with D tentatively TRBD1 (6 bases). The sequences come from CD4+ or CD8+ T cells sorted from blood, collected in a trial of the OX40 agonist ivuxolimab. This CDR3 reads CASSVGRGAYNEQFF. As DNA, the CDR3 is TGTGCCAGCAGCGTAGGCAGGGGCGCCTACAATGAGCAGTTCTTC. Full variable domain (outside the CDR3, taken from reference TRBV9 and TRBJ2-1): DSGVTQTPKHLITATGQRVTLRCSPRSGDLSVYWYQQSLDQGLQFLIQYYNGEERAKGNILERFSAQQFPDLHSELNLSSLELGDSALYFCASSVGRGAYNEQFFGPGTRLTVL.